Below, 28 T cell receptor beta chains from the same sample are listed, as sequenced in a study of T cells in Graves' hyperthyroidism and ophthalmopathy. The investigators amplified TCR beta CDR3 regions from RNA transcripts. RT-PCR in the first round (using the HTBI primer set) targeted the TCR CDR3. TCRdb analysed the multiplex PCR reads with MiXCR anew, one entry per CDR3 protein. The data contain about 420,000 distinct CDR3 sequences, 15% to 18% of them singletons. Sequenced sample: blood. These receptors all come from a woman under 30 with Graves' hyperthyroidism.

This chain joins TRBV28 and TRBJ1-6; D gene uncertain. The CDR3 loop spans 15 amino acids. Trimming removed 3 bases from V and 7 bases from J, with 13 bases in between. The germline V gene encodes CDR1 MDHEN and CDR2 SYDVKM. The CDR3 DNA is TGTGCCAGCAGTTTGTGGGGAACTATCAATTCACCCCTCCACTTT. Its protein product is CASSLWGTINSPLHF.

This chain uses TRBV4-1 with TRBJ2-3; 7 bases map to TRBD2. The CDR3 sequence is 14 residues long. CDR1 is MGHRA and CDR2 is YSYEKL in the germline V gene. The V and J ends lost 10 bases and 3 bases, in that order; junction bases with no gene match: 10. The chain's CDR3 is CANTLAASTDTQYF. The CDR3 DNA reads as TGCGCCAACACCCTAGCGGCATCGACAGATACGCAGTATTTT.

The chain is built from TRBV27 and TRBJ1-6, with a weak D call TRBD1 (6 bases). The CDR3 has 16 residues. V gave up 6 bases and J gave up 3 bases, with 15 bases separating them. Germline-derived CDR1 and CDR2 are MNHEY and SMNVEV (reference sequence). The CDR3 protein is CASSRTVSFYNSPLHF. DNA for the CDR3: TGTGCCAGCAGCCGGACAGTTTCCTTCTATAATTCACCCCTCCACTTT.

The table lists this clonotype with many counts. The chain joins TRBV20-1 to TRBJ2-4; D ambiguous. V lost 6 bases to trimming and J lost 1 base, with 10 bases between them. Germline V gene lookup returns CDR1 DFQATT and CDR2 SNEGSKA (reference sequence). The CDR3 is 13 residues long. CDR3 protein: CSAPRGAKNIQYF. DNA for the CDR3: TGCAGTGCACCAAGAGGTGCCAAAAACATTCAGTACTTC.

This clonotype occurred many times. This chain uses TRBV5-1 with TRBJ1-5; D is unresolved. Germline CDR1 is SGHRS and CDR2 is YFSETQ. V was clipped by 5 bases and J by 1 base, with 13 bases between them. The CDR3 consists of 15 residues. The CDR3: CASSQFPGSNQPQHF. CDR3 in DNA: TGCGCCAGCAGTCAATTCCCGGGGAGCAATCAGCCCCAGCATTTT.

This clonotype was seen repeatedly, ten times or more. This chain links TRBV25-1 with TRBJ2-1; the match to TRBD1 covers 9 bases. Germline V gene lookup returns CDR1 MGHDK and CDR2 SYGVNS. V lost 2 bases and J lost 5; bases outside the gene matches: 7. The CDR3 is 16 residues long. The CDR3 sequence: CASSEIWTGANNEQFF. CDR3 coding DNA: TGTGCCAGCAGTGAAATATGGACAGGGGCGAACAATGAGCAGTTCTTC.

The table lists this clonotype with many counts. The DNA of the CDR3 is TGTGCCAGCAGTTACGGCTGGACTAGCACAGATACGCAGTATTTT. Its protein product is CASSYGWTSTDTQYF. The rearrangement joins TRBV6-2 or TRBV6-3 to TRBJ2-3, with D possibly matching TRBD2 (5 bases). The ends were cut back, 2 bases at V and 0 bases at J, with 9 bases in the middle. The germline V gene has CDR1 MNHEY and CDR2 SVGEGT. This CDR3 comprises 15 residues.

This sequence joins TRBV11-2 and TRBJ1-2; the match to TRBD1 covers 8 bases. V lost 2 bases, J lost 3 bases, and 8 bases stayed unmatched. CDR3 length: 16 residues. The germline CDR1 and CDR2 sequences are SGHAT and FQNNGV. The CDR3 coding sequence is TGTGCCAGCAGCTTAATTGGGACAGGTTTGCACTATGGCTACACCTTC. Protein product: CASSLIGTGLHYGYTF.

The chain has TRBV9 and TRBJ2-2; TRBD2 matches 13 bases. The CDR3 is made up of 18 amino acids. The ends lost 0 bases at V and 3 bases at J; junction bases unmatched: 5. CDR1 and CDR2 from the germline V gene are SGDLS and YYNGEE. CDR3 amino acids: CASSVGTSGRAHTGELFF. The CDR3 DNA sequence: TGTGCCAGCAGCGTAGGTACTAGCGGGAGGGCCCACACCGGGGAGCTGTTTTTT.

This chain links TRBV7-9 with TRBJ2-3, with TRBD1 matching 10 bases. Germline CDR1 is SEHNR and CDR2 is FQNEAQ (reference sequence). This CDR3 is 16 amino acids long. Trimming cost V 1 base and J 4 bases; bases outside gene matches: 5. This chain's CDR3 is CASSLGGTGDADTQYF. The CDR3 coding sequence is TGTGCCAGCAGCTTAGGTGGGACAGGGGATGCAGATACGCAGTATTTT.

This clonotype turned up a few times. The chain has TRBV29-1 and TRBJ1-2; unclear D gene. Trimming stripped 1 base from V and 1 base from J, with 4 bases between. CDR1 and CDR2 from the germline V gene are SQVTM and ANQGSEA. The length of the CDR3 is 12 residues. The CDR3 bases are TGCAGCGTTGAAGCGAATAACTATGGCTACACCTTC. The encoded protein is CSVEANNYGYTF.

This clonotype has ten or more counts. The chain recombines TRBV12-3 or TRBV12-4 with TRBJ1-5, with a weak D call TRBD1 (6 bases). The CDR3 spans 14 residues. V lost 6 bases and J 7 bases, leaving 16 bases between the germline ends. The CDR3 protein is CASSPLDSSQPQHF. The CDR3 DNA sequence: TGTGCCAGCAGCCCACTGGACAGCTCCCAGCCCCAGCATTTT.

This chain uses TRBV25-1 with TRBJ1-3; maybe TRBD1 (6 bases). V was pared by 10 bases and J by 5 bases, with 12 bases between. This CDR3 region has 12 residues. Germline CDR1 reads MGHDK; CDR2 reads SYGVNS. This chain's CDR3 is CATQTGRNTIYF. CDR3 DNA: TGTGCCACCCAAACAGGGAGAAACACCATATATTTT.

This clonotype was recorded many times. The chain has TRBV6-1 and TRBJ1-3; D may be TRBD1 (6 bases). The V gene lost 5 bases and the J gene lost 2 bases, with 19 bases spanning the gap. The CDR3 sequence is 17 residues long. Germline values: CDR1 MNHNS, CDR2 SASEGT. CDR3 sequence reads: CASSHEGGLGPGNTIYF. As DNA, the CDR3 is TGTGCCAGCAGTCACGAGGGGGGACTAGGGCCTGGAAACACCATATATTTT.

At least ten counts were recorded for this clonotype. This chain links TRBV20-1 with TRBJ2-7, with 7 bases identical to TRBD1. The CDR3 length is 15 residues. CDR1 is DFQATT and CDR2 is SNEGSKA in the germline V gene (reference sequence). With 5 bases clipped from V and 2 bases from J, the junction kept 12 bases outside the gene matches. The CDR3 nucleotides are TGCAGTGCTCTAGCTTTACCGGGACAGACCTACGAGCAGTACTTC. The encoded protein is CSALALPGQTYEQYF.

This clonotype was counted many times. J is TRBJ2-2 and V is TRBV7-9; D gene unclear. Germline lookup yields CDR1 SEHNR and CDR2 FQNEAQ (reference sequence). Trimming stripped 0 bases from V and 6 bases from J, with 5 bases between. The CDR3 length is 13 residues. Written as DNA, the CDR3 is TGTGCCAGCAGCTTAGCCGTCTCCGGGGAGCTGTTTTTT. This codes for CASSLAVSGELFF.

In this sample, this clonotype turned up many times. The gene calls are TRBV5-6 and TRBJ2-2; D perhaps matches TRBD2 (6 bases). Germline CDR1 and CDR2: SGHDT and YYEEEE. This CDR3 has 16 amino acids. V was clipped by 4 bases and J by 2 bases, with 15 bases between them. CDR3 sequence (DNA): TGTGCCAGCAGCGCCATTTGGGGGGTTAACACCGGGGAGCTGTTTTTT. Protein product: CASSAIWGVNTGELFF.

This clonotype was picked up many times. In nucleotides, the CDR3 is TGCAGTGCTATAAGCCGGGACAGCCGCTTAGAGCAGTACTTC. Translation: CSAISRDSRLEQYF. The chain couples TRBV20-1 to TRBJ2-7; the match to TRBD1 covers 7 bases. V shed 4 bases, J shed 7 bases, and the junction held 13 bases outside the gene matches. The CDR3 is 14 amino acids. CDR1 is DFQATT and CDR2 is SNEGSKA in the germline V gene (reference sequence).

This clonotype has ten or more counts. The rearrangement uses TRBV12-3 or TRBV12-4 and TRBJ1-2; 7 bases line up with TRBD1. This CDR3 has 14 residues. V was pared by 8 bases and J by 5 bases, with 11 bases of the junction left unmatched. CDR3 sequence (DNA): TGTGCCAGCGGATTACCGGGACAGATTTATGGCTACACCTTC. Translating it yields CASGLPGQIYGYTF.

This clonotype occurred many times. The chain links TRBV7-9 to TRBJ2-6; the D call may be TRBD1 or TRBD2 (7 bases each). Germline values: CDR1 SEHNR, CDR2 FQNEAQ (reference sequence). This CDR3 region has 18 residues. The V end was cut by 3 bases, the J end by 0 bases, with 15 bases between. The CDR3 DNA reads as TGTGCCAGCAGCTTGCACAGGGGAGGGGACTCTGGGGCCAACGTCCTGACTTTC. It translates to CASSLHRGGDSGANVLTF.

This clonotype was seen at least ten times. The chain has TRBV12-5 and TRBJ2-3; the D is unclear. Germline CDR1 LGHNT, CDR2 FRNRAP. Trimming cost V 2 bases and J 0 bases, with 18 bases left between them. This CDR3 contains 18 residues. CDR3 amino acids: CASGLTRKIRSSTDTQYF. The CDR3 DNA follows: TGTGCTAGTGGTTTGACGCGAAAAATCAGGTCTAGCACAGATACGCAGTATTTT.

This clonotype occurred many times. This chain links TRBV19 with TRBJ1-1; D uncertain. This CDR3 has 15 residues. V gave up 1 base and J gave up 0 bases, with 9 bases separating them. Germline V gene data show CDR1 as LNHDA and CDR2 as SQIVND (reference sequence). In DNA form, the CDR3 reads TGTGCCAGTAGTATAGGGCGAGACATGAACACTGAAGCTTTCTTT. This translates into CASSIGRDMNTEAFF.

A remark on this clonotype: A much larger clone differs from this one at a single base, so this may be a read error. The chain links TRBV3-1 to TRBJ1-6; D unresolved. Germline V lookup: CDR1 LGHDT, CDR2 YNNKEL (reference sequence). This CDR3 region has 14 residues. The CDR3 reads CASGQDHVDSPLHF. The CDR3 nucleotides are TGTGCCAGCGGCCAAGATCACGTCGATTCACCCCTCCACTTT.

This clonotype was seen at least ten times. This chain joins TRBV14 and TRBJ2-7; weak D call: TRBD1 (6 bases). CDR3 size: 15 residues. CDR1 SGHDN and CDR2 FVKESK come from the germline V gene. Trimming removed 0 bases from V and 11 bases from J, with 20 bases in between. The CDR3 sequence is CASSQEQGYEGVEYF. CDR3 coding DNA: TGTGCCAGCAGCCAAGAACAGGGCTATGAGGGTGTAGAGTACTTC.

This clonotype was observed many times. V and J are TRBV7-3 and TRBJ2-2; D possibly corresponds to TRBD1 (6 bases). CDR3 length equals 13 residues. CDR1 and CDR2 (germline): SGHTA, FQGTGA. The ends were cut back, 3 bases at V and 8 bases at J, with 10 bases in the middle. DNA for the CDR3: TGTGCCAGCAGCTTCTTTAGGGGGGGGGAGCTGTTTTTT. Protein: CASSFFRGGELFF.

J is TRBJ2-1 and V is TRBV11-3, with 14 nucleotides matching TRBD2. This CDR3 spans 17 amino acids. With V trimmed by 6 bases and J by 1 base, 5 bases remained unmatched. Germline CDR1 SGHNT, CDR2 YENEEA. CDR3 region: CASSWGLAGASYNEQFF. DNA of the CDR3: TGTGCCAGCAGTTGGGGACTAGCGGGAGCGTCCTACAATGAGCAGTTCTTC.

This clonotype was counted many times. The chain uses TRBV7-9 and TRBJ2-7; TRBD1 aligns across 10 bases. CDR1 and CDR2 (germline): SEHNR, FQNEAQ (reference sequence). V shed 7 bases, J shed 5 bases, and the junction held 5 bases outside the gene matches. This CDR3 spans 13 amino acids. The CDR3 loop reads CASTLGTGDEQYF. DNA for the CDR3: TGTGCCAGCACCCTCGGGACAGGGGACGAGCAGTACTTC.

The chain is built from TRBV7-9 and TRBJ2-7; D is ambiguous. The V gene's germline CDR1 is SEHNR and CDR2 FQNEAQ (reference sequence). The germline V and J ends were trimmed by 2 bases and 0 bases, with 14 bases remaining between them. This CDR3 spans 16 amino acids. CDR3 protein: CASSLNLGPSSYEQYF. CDR3 bases: TGTGCCAGCAGCTTAAATCTGGGCCCTTCCTCCTACGAGCAGTACTTC.